Here is one T cell receptor (beta chain) with its context. Its antigen is not identified. TCRdb passed the RT-PCR reads through MiXCR, listing each CDR3 protein once. The sample has hundreds of thousands of distinct CDR3 sequences, less than 8% seen once; the top ten hold about an eighth. This record belongs to a study of response to subunit inactivated influenza vaccine. Study-wide points: It was suggested by the authors that few new T cells are recruited by each seasonal influenza vaccination.

Per the germline V gene, CDR1 is SGHTA and CDR2 is FQGNSA. Germline trimming cut 5 bases from V and 6 bases from J; bases unmatched to any gene: 6. The length of the CDR3 is 15 residues. The chain employs TRBV7-2 and TRBJ2-1; 11 bases agree with TRBD2. Sequencing used PBMCs from blood, obtained approximately 25 months after vaccination. The receptor was derived from a man in his fifties or sixties who received an inactivated influenza vaccine. CDR3 DNA: TGTGCCAGCAGCGTTAGCGGGAGGGCCGGCAATGAGCAGTTCTTC. Translated, it gives CASSVSGRAGNEQFF.